A single sample gave rise to the 29 T cell receptor beta chains below, sequenced in a study of cytomegalovirus exposure and HLA in healthy donors. Primers included in the PCR were 60 Vbeta and 13 Jbeta primers. Sequencing was performed with immunoSEQ multiplex PCR; in TCRdb, only in-frame clones are kept and a portion is missing. The sample has about 130,000 clones, about 80% seen once. The sample comprised PBMCs. These receptors came from a boy aged 2-9 years in good health and CMV-seronegative.

The chain employs TRBV13 and TRBJ1-2, with D unresolved. The CDR3 is made up of 15 amino acids. Trimming stripped 5 bases from V and 4 bases from J, with 17 bases between. Germline V gene lookup returns CDR1 PRHDT and CDR2 FYEKMQ (reference sequence). This CDR3 is CASSASRASSYGYTF. The CDR3 coding sequence is TGTGCCAGCAGCGCCTCGAGGGCTAGCTCCTATGGCTACACCTTC.

This chain connects TRBV15 to TRBJ2-5; 11 nucleotides align to TRBD1. V shed 5 bases and J 5 bases; nucleotides not matched to a gene: 4. The length of the CDR3 is 14 residues. CDR1 and CDR2 (germline): LNHNV, YYDKDF (reference sequence). The CDR3 nucleotides are TGTGCCACCAGCGAGGGACAGGGGGACGAGACCCAGTACTTC. Amino acid sequence: CATSEGQGDETQYF.

Here the CDR3 reads CASSLEFGTGKGGYTF. The CDR3 DNA reads as TGTGCCAGCAGCTTGGAGTTTGGGACAGGGAAAGGGGGCTACACCTTC. The V and J genes are TRBV5-4 and TRBJ1-2; TRBD1 matches 9 bases. The CDR3 length is 16 residues. V shed 0 bases, J shed 8 bases, and the junction held 11 bases outside the gene matches. Germline V gene sequence: CDR1 SGHNT, CDR2 YYREEE (reference sequence).

On this clone itself: Other DNA sequences from this sample encode an identical CDR3 as well. The gene calls are TRBV6-4 and TRBJ2-3; 9 nucleotides align to TRBD2. The CDR3 loop spans 14 amino acids. Losses at the gene ends were 5 bases for V and 1 base for J; bases not matched to a gene: 1. Germline V CDR1 and CDR2: MRHNA, SNTAGT. The CDR3 DNA reads TGTGCCAGCAGTTTAGCGGGGGGCACAGATACGCAGTATTTT. This sequence encodes CASSLAGGTDTQYF.

J is TRBJ1-2 and V is TRBV19; no definite D call. Trimming took off 7 bases at V and 2 bases at J, with 14 bases between the two ends. Germline CDR1 and CDR2: LNHDA and SQIVND (reference sequence). The CDR3 has 14 amino acids. The CDR3 coding sequence is TGTGCCAGTATCCCGAAGGCAGGCAACTATGGCTACACCTTC. Protein sequence: CASIPKAGNYGYTF.

The genes are TRBV6-4 and TRBJ2-1; D not certain. Germline V gives CDR1 MRHNA, CDR2 SNTAGT. This CDR3 spans 17 amino acids. V dropped 0 bases and J dropped 4 bases, with 16 bases sitting between them. CDR3 residues: CASSDSEDPILYNEQFF. In DNA, the CDR3 is TGTGCCAGCAGTGACTCCGAGGATCCTATCTTATACAATGAGCAGTTCTTC.

DNA for the CDR3: TGTGCCTGTCTACGGACTAGCGGGGGGCAAAATGAGCAGTTCTTC. Translation gives CACLRTSGGQNEQFF. J is TRBJ2-1 and V is TRBV30, with TRBD2 identical over 14 bases. Germline lookup yields CDR1 GTSNPN and CDR2 SVGIG (reference sequence). The CDR3 is 15 residues long. The V segment lost 6 bases and the J segment 7 bases; nucleotides outside the gene matches: 8.

The V and J genes are TRBV5-1 and TRBJ2-7, with D possibly matching TRBD1 (6 bases). Trimming took 1 base from V and 2 from J, leaving 13 bases between them. CDR1 SGHRS and CDR2 YFSETQ come from the germline V gene. The CDR3 is 15 amino acids. The CDR3 loop is CASSLNRAEPYEQYF. Here the CDR3 DNA reads TGCGCCAGCAGCTTGAACAGGGCAGAACCCTACGAGCAGTACTTC.

The V call is TRBV7-9, the J call TRBJ2-1, with D tentatively TRBD2 (6 bases). The CDR3 is made up of 15 amino acids. V was clipped by 3 bases and J by 0 bases, with 9 bases between them. Germline assignment: CDR1 SEHNR and CDR2 FQNEAQ (reference sequence). In nucleotides, the CDR3 is TGTGCCAGCAGCTTGACTAGTCTCTCCTACAATGAGCAGTTCTTC. Translation: CASSLTSLSYNEQFF.

This clone was counted a single time. The genes are TRBV5-6 and TRBJ2-5, with a tentative D call TRBD1 (5 bases). Germline CDR1 is SGHDT and CDR2 is YYEEEE. This CDR3 comprises 16 residues. Trimming stripped 1 base from V and 0 bases from J, with 13 bases between. CDR3 sequence reads: CASSLFERGYQETQYF. The DNA of the CDR3 is TGTGCCAGCAGCTTGTTTGAAAGGGGTTACCAAGAGACCCAGTACTTC.

This chain connects TRBV5-6 to TRBJ2-1; 10 positions match TRBD1. Germline V lookup: CDR1 SGHDT, CDR2 YYEEEE. J was trimmed by 5 bases and V by 3 bases; bases with no gene match: 2. This CDR3 has 14 amino acids. In DNA form, the CDR3 reads TGTGCCAGCAGCTATGGGACAGGGGACAATGAGCAGTTCTTC. This gives the protein CASSYGTGDNEQFF.

This chain joins TRBV10-3 and TRBJ1-1; D unresolved. This CDR3 region has 13 residues. The V end was cut by 4 bases, the J end by 1 base, with 7 bases between. Germline V gene data show CDR1 as ENHRY and CDR2 as SYGVKD. CDR3 sequence reads: CAISGTQNTEAFF. DNA of the CDR3: TGTGCCATCAGTGGAACTCAGAACACTGAAGCTTTCTTT.

This clone appeared a single time. The sample holds other DNA sequences that translate to the same CDR3. The V gene is TRBV27, the J gene TRBJ1-2; 7 bases match TRBD1. This CDR3 is 13 amino acids long. Trimming removed 5 bases from V and 4 bases from J; junction bases left unmatched: 4. Germline CDR1 is MNHEY and CDR2 is SMNVEV (reference sequence). The CDR3 DNA reads TGTGCCAGCAGTCCGGGACAGACCTATGGCTACACCTTC. Amino acid sequence: CASSPGQTYGYTF.

The chain joins TRBV25-1 to TRBJ2-2; 10 bases map to TRBD2. V lost 8 bases, J lost 1 base, and 4 bases stayed unmatched. Germline CDR1 and CDR2: MGHDK and SYGVNS. This CDR3 has 15 residues. CDR3 residues: CASEWTSGNTGELFF. The CDR3 region has the DNA TGTGCCAGCGAGTGGACTAGCGGGAACACCGGGGAGCTGTTTTTT. The full variable domain, with the rest looked up from reference TRBV25-1 and TRBJ2-2, is EADIYQTPRYLVIGTGKKITLECSQTMGHDKMYWYQQDPGMELHLIHYSYGVNSTEKGDLSSESTVSRIRTEHFPLTLESARPSHTSQYLCASEWTSGNTGELFFGEGSRLTVL.

The genes are TRBV6-5 and TRBJ2-7; a possible D gene is TRBD2 (6 bases). V was cut by 0 bases and J by 0 bases, with 12 bases left in between. Germline CDR1 MNHEY, CDR2 SVGAGI. There are 16 residues in the CDR3. CDR3: CASSYSKGTVSYEQYV. Here the CDR3 DNA reads TGTGCCAGCAGTTACTCGAAAGGGACTGTCTCCTACGAGCAGTACGTC.

CDR3 DNA: TGTGCCAGCAGTTACTCCCTACTCGACAGGGTGACTGAAGCTTTCTTT. Translation: CASSYSLLDRVTEAFF. The rearrangement joins TRBV6-5 to TRBJ1-1; 7 nucleotides align to TRBD1. Trimming cost V 0 bases and J 5 bases; bases outside gene matches: 9. The CDR3 length is 16 residues. Germline V gives CDR1 MNHEY, CDR2 SVGAGI.

This clone was detected only once. The chain has TRBV14 and TRBJ1-6; D might be TRBD1 (5 bases). In germline, CDR1 is SGHDN, CDR2 FVKESK. The CDR3 length is 15 residues. Deletions cut 4 bases from V and 5 bases from J, with 12 bases between. CDR3 region: CASSRDRLNNSPLHF. DNA for the CDR3: TGTGCCAGCAGCCGAGACAGATTAAATAATTCACCCCTCCACTTT.

This chain joins TRBV4-1 and TRBJ1-1; D is possibly TRBD1 (5 bases). Trimming left V 6 bases short and J 2 bases short, with 13 bases between. This CDR3 has 14 amino acids. Germline lookup yields CDR1 MGHRA and CDR2 YSYEKL. The CDR3 loop is CASRGLLLNTEAFF. For the CDR3, the DNA is TGCGCCAGCAGGGGGCTGCTCCTTAACACTGAAGCTTTCTTT.

The V gene is TRBV4-1, the J gene TRBJ1-1, with a tentative D call TRBD1 (6 bases). The CDR3 is 17 residues long. Trimming cost V 0 bases and J 0 bases, with 14 bases left between them. The V gene's germline CDR1 is MGHRA and CDR2 YSYEKL. DNA of the CDR3: TGCGCCAGCAGCCAAGAAAGAGGACAGCCTTTGAACACTGAAGCTTTCTTT. This encodes CASSQERGQPLNTEAFF.

The chain has TRBV5-6 and TRBJ1-2, with TRBD1 matching over 10 bases. The length of the CDR3 is 15 residues. The trim removed 5 bases at V and 8 bases at J, leaving 12 bases unmatched. Germline CDR1 SGHDT, CDR2 YYEEEE. CDR3 loop: CASRGWGQGFGGYTF. CDR3 DNA: TGTGCCAGCAGGGGTTGGGGACAGGGGTTTGGCGGCTACACCTTC. The complete variable domain, with remaining parts taken from reference TRBV5-6 and TRBJ1-2, reads DAGVTQSPTHLIKTRGQQVTLRCSPKSGHDTVSWYQQALGQGPQFIFQYYEEEERQRGNFPDRFSGHQFPNYSSELNVNALLLGDSALYLCASRGWGQGFGGYTFGSGTRLTVV.

The V and J genes are TRBV4-3 and TRBJ2-5; D perhaps matches TRBD1 (5 bases). The germline CDR1 and CDR2 sequences are LGHNA and YSLEER. With 0 bases removed from V and 5 bases from J, the gap between germline ends came to 13 bases. The CDR3 is 15 amino acids. The CDR3 coding sequence is TGCGCCAGCAGCCAAGATTTCCGGCCAGGGGAGACCCAGTACTTC. Protein: CASSQDFRPGETQYF.

The chain uses TRBV6-6 and TRBJ2-3, with D uncertain. Germline lookup yields CDR1 MNHNY and CDR2 SVGAGI (reference sequence). The V end was cut by 7 bases, the J end by 0 bases, with 11 bases between. The CDR3 has 14 amino acids. CDR3 DNA: TGTGCCAGCACACCCAGCGTTAGCACAGATACGCAGTATTTT. Protein product: CASTPSVSTDTQYF.

The chain carries TRBV9 and TRBJ2-1; TRBD1 matches at 7 bases. Germline V gives CDR1 SGDLS, CDR2 YYNGEE. The CDR3 has 14 amino acids. Trimming cost V 3 bases and J 7 bases; bases outside gene matches: 7. The CDR3 reads CASSGPNRGNEQFF. In DNA, the CDR3 is TGTGCCAGCAGCGGCCCAAACAGGGGTAATGAGCAGTTCTTC.

V and J are TRBV6-4 and TRBJ2-1; 11 bases line up with TRBD2. This CDR3 region has 17 residues. The ends lost 0 bases at V and 4 bases at J; junction bases unmatched: 5. Germline V CDR1 and CDR2: MRHNA, SNTAGT. The CDR3 protein is CASSDSNSGGGYNEQFF. Written as DNA, the CDR3 is TGTGCCAGCAGTGACTCGAATAGCGGGGGGGGATACAATGAGCAGTTCTTC.

V is TRBV6-4 and J is TRBJ1-2, with a possible D match to TRBD1 (5 bases). Per the germline V gene, CDR1 is MRHNA and CDR2 is SNTAGT. Trimming took 0 bases from V and 4 from J, leaving 9 bases between them. The CDR3 spans 14 residues. The CDR3 here is CASSDSAGPYGYTF. In DNA form, the CDR3 reads TGTGCCAGCAGTGACTCGGCAGGGCCCTATGGCTACACCTTC.

The rearrangement links TRBV2 to TRBJ1-5, with D tentatively TRBD1 (6 bases). The CDR3 loop spans 16 amino acids. From germline, CDR1 is SNHLY and CDR2 FYNNEI. V was pared by 5 bases and J by 4 bases, with 18 bases between. CDR3: CASSSADRLINQPQHF. As DNA, the CDR3 is TGTGCCAGCAGTTCGGCGGACAGACTAATTAATCAGCCCCAGCATTTT.

In nucleotides, the CDR3 is TGTGCCAGCTCACCAGTGGGGAGGGAGACGCAGTATTTT. It translates to CASSPVGRETQYF. V and J are TRBV18 and TRBJ2-3, with 7 nucleotides matching TRBD2. The J segment lost 9 bases and the V segment lost 2 bases, leaving 5 bases of the junction unmatched. The germline V gene encodes CDR1 KGHSH and CDR2 LQKENI. CDR3 size: 13 residues.

The rearrangement uses TRBV7-9 and TRBJ1-2, with D uncertain. The germline gives CDR1 SEHNR, CDR2 FQNEAQ (reference sequence). This CDR3 is 16 amino acids long. Between the trimmed V and J ends, which lost 2 bases and 5 bases, there was a span of 18 bases. The CDR3 DNA is TGTGCCAGCAGCTTACAAAACTTGGCGGCTGAGTATGGCTACACCTTC. Translation: CASSLQNLAAEYGYTF.

V is TRBV4-2 and J is TRBJ2-5; 7 bases align to TRBD2. The CDR3 contains 15 residues. J gave up 3 bases and V 2 bases, and 6 bases lay outside the gene matches. CDR1 and CDR2 from the germline V gene are LGHNA and YNFKEQ. The DNA of the CDR3 is TGTGCCAGCAGCCAATCGGAGGGAGGGAAAGAGACCCAGTACTTC. Translated, it gives CASSQSEGGKETQYF.